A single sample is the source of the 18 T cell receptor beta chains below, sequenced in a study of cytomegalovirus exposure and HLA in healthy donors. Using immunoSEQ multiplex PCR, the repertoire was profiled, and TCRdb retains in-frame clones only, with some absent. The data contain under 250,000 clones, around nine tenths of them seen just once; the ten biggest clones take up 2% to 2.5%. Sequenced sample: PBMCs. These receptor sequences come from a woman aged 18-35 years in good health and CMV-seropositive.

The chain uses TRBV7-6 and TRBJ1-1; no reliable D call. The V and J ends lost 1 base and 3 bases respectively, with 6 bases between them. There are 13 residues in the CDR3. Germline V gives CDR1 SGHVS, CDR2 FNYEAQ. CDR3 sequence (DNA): TGTGCCAGCAGCTTAGAAGCATACACTGAAGCTTTCTTT. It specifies CASSLEAYTEAFF.

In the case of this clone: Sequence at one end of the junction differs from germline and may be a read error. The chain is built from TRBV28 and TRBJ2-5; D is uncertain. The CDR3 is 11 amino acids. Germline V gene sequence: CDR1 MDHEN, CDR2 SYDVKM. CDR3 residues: CASSKREAQYF. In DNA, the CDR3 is TGTGCCAGCAGTAAAAGAGAGGCCCAGTACTTC.

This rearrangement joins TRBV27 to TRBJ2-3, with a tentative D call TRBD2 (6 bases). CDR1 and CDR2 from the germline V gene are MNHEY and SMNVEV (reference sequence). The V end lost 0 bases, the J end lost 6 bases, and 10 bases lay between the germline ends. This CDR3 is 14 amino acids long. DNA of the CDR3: TGTGCCAGCAGTTTATCAGGGAGGACCGATACGCAGTATTTT. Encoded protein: CASSLSGRTDTQYF.

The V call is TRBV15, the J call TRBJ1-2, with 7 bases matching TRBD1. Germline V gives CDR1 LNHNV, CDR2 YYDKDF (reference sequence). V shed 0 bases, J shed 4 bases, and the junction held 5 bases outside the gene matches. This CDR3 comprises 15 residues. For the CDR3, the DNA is TGTGCCACCAGCAGAGATCGGGGGACAGCCTATGGCTACACCTTC. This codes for CATSRDRGTAYGYTF. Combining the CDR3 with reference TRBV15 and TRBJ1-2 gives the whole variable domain DAMVIQNPRYQVTQFGKPVTLSCSQTLNHNVMYWYQQKSSQAPKLLFHYYDKDFNNEADTPDNFQSRRPNTSFCFLDIRSPGLGDTAMYLCATSRDRGTAYGYTFGSGTRLTVV.

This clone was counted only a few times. In nucleotides, the CDR3 is TGTGCCAGCAGTTTGGAGGGATCTAGCTCTGGAAACACCATATATTTT. Its translation: CASSLEGSSSGNTIYF. The chain has TRBV2 and TRBJ1-3, with unresolved D. From germline, CDR1 is SNHLY and CDR2 FYNNEI. The CDR3 runs to 16 residues. The ends were cut back, 5 bases at V and 0 bases at J, with 14 bases in the middle.

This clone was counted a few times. The CDR3 spells CASSLGSNQPQHF. CDR3 DNA sequence: TGTGCCAGCAGTTTGGGCAGTAATCAGCCCCAGCATTTT. The chain has TRBV27 and TRBJ1-5; D is ambiguous. The CDR3 totals 13 residues. Germline V lookup: CDR1 MNHEY, CDR2 SMNVEV (reference sequence). V lost 3 bases, J lost 4 bases, and 7 bases lay in between.

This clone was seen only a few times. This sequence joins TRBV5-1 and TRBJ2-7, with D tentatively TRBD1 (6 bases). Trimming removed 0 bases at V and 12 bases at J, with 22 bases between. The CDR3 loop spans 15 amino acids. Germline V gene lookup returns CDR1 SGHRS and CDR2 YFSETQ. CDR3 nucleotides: TGCGCCAGCAGCTTGGTGGGCAGGGGAGTTATTGGGCTGTACTTC. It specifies CASSLVGRGVIGLYF.

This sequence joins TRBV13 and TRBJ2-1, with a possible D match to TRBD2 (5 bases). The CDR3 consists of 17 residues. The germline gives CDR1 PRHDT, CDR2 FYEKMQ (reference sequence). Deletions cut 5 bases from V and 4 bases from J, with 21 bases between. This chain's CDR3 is CASSGNKNGLGYNEQFF. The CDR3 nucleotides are TGTGCCAGCAGCGGGAATAAGAATGGACTTGGATACAATGAGCAGTTCTTC.

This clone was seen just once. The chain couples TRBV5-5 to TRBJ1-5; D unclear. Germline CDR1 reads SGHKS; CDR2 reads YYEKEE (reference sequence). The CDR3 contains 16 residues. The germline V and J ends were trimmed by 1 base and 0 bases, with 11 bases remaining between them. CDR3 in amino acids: CASSLFPQFSNQPQHF. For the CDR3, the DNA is TGTGCCAGCAGCTTGTTCCCCCAGTTTAGCAATCAGCCCCAGCATTTT.

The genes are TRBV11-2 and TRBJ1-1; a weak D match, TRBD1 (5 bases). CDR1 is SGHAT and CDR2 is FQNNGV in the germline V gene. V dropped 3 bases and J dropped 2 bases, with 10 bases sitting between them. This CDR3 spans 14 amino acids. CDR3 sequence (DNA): TGTGCCAGCAGCTTTGGGGCGGATAACACTGAAGCTTTCTTT. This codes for CASSFGADNTEAFF.

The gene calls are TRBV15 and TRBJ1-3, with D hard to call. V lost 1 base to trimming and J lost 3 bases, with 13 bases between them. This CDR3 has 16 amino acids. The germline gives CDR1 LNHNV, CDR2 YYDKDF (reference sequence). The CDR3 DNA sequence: TGTGCCACCAGCAGAGGATTTCGGGAAGATGGAAACACCATATATTTT. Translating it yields CATSRGFREDGNTIYF.

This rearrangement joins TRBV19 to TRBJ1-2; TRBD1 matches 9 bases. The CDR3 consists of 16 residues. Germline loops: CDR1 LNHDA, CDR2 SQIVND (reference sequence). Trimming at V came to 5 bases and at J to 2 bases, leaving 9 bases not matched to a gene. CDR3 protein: CASSPRPGTGNYGYTF. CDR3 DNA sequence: TGTGCCAGTAGTCCACGTCCCGGGACAGGGAACTATGGCTACACCTTC.

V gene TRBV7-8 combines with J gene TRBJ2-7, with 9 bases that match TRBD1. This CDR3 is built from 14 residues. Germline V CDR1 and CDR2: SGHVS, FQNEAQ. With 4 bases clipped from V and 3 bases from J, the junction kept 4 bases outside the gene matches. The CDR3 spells CASSSTGQGYEQYF. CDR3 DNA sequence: TGTGCCAGCAGCTCCACGGGACAGGGCTACGAGCAGTACTTC.

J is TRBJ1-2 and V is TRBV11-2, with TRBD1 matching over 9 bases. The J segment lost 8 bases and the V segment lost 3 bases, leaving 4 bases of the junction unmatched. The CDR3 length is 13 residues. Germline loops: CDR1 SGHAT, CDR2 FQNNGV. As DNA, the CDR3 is TGTGCCAGCAGCTTTGGGGACAGGGTAGGCTACACCTTC. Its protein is CASSFGDRVGYTF.

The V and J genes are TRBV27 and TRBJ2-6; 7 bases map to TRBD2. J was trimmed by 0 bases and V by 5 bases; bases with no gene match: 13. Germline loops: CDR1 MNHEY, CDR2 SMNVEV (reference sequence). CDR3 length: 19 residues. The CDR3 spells CASSRFAGVNFSGANVLTF. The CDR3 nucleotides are TGTGCCAGCAGTCGTTTCGCGGGGGTGAACTTCTCTGGGGCCAACGTCCTGACTTTC.

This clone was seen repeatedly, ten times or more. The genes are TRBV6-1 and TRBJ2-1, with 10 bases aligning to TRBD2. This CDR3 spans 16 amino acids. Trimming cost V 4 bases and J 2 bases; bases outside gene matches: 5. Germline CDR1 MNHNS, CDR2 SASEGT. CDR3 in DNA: TGTGCCAGCAGTGTAACTAGCGGGGATCCCTACAATGAGCAGTTCTTC. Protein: CASSVTSGDPYNEQFF.

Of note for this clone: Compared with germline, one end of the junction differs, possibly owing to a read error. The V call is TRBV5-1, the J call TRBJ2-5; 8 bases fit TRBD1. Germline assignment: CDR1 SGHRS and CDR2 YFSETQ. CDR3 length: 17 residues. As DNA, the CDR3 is TGTGCCAGCAGCTTGGAGCCCTCCGGACAGGGCATAGAGACCCAGTACTTC. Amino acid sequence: CASSLEPSGQGIETQYF.

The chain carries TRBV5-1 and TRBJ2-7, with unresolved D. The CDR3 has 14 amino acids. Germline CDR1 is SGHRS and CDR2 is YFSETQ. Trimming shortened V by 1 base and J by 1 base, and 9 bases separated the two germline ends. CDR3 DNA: TGCGCCAGCAGCTTGAGTACCGGGTCCTACGAGCAGTACTTC. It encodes CASSLSTGSYEQYF.